This entry features one T cell receptor beta chain sequence. The antigen remains unidentified. The sample comes from a study of graft-versus-host responses after intestinal transplantation. Study as a whole: Grafts that recipients had were multivisceral, liver-intestinal, or isolated intestinal transplants. Uniformly, recipients were administered anti-thymocyte globulin induction with subsequent tacrolimus and steroids for roughly three years. General study points: The authors found GvH clones in recipient marrow, some appearing first in ileum or blood. Clonal ratios of graft-versus-host to host-versus-graft in allografts were high for patients exhibiting graft-donor T cell macrochimerism.

The CDR3 runs to 16 residues. V was pared by 3 bases and J by 5 bases, with 5 bases of the junction left unmatched. Germline loops: CDR1 LNHNV, CDR2 YYDKDF (reference sequence). TCRdb keeps only in-frame clones here, not all; method: immunoSEQ multiplex PCR. This sample yields about 9,900 clones, of which just under 95% are seen a single time; approximately 2.3% belongs to the top ten. The TCR was taken from a human patient who received an intestinal transplant, so some T cells may come from the graft donor. The sample was PBMCs, taken 8 days after intestinal transplant. The chain couples TRBV15 to TRBJ2-1; the match to TRBD2 covers 12 bases. The chain's CDR3 is CATSRDRLAGDNEQFF. The CDR3 bases are TGTGCCACCAGCAGGGACCGACTAGCGGGAGACAATGAGCAGTTCTTC.